This passage covers 4 T cell receptor beta chains from one sample sequenced in a study of regulatory T cells in long-lasting Graves disease. The time point is: newly diagnosed GD, antithyroid drugs for less than 3 months. Making the TCR library involved RNA that had been extracted from PBMCs. Libraries of TCR beta came from iRepertoire HTBI primers plus Arm-PCR of CDR3 regions. TCRdb recomputed calls from the multiplex PCR reads with MiXCR, one row per CDR3 protein. The table has 440,000 or so distinct CDR3 sequences, roughly 15% seen once. This sample was shared with a second study, whose subject was T cells in Graves' hyperthyroidism and ophthalmopathy.

Sequencing used peripheral blood mononuclear cells (PBMCs), obtained at new diagnosis, from a patient treated with antithyroid drugs. The receptors come from a woman in her twenties or thirties with Graves disease.

This clonotype was recorded at least ten times. A read error may account for a junction end that differs from germline. The V call is TRBV11-2, the J call TRBJ2-1; 8 bases are a match to TRBD2. This CDR3 comprises 14 residues. Germline V gene data show CDR1 as SGHAT and CDR2 as FQNNGV. The CDR3, as DNA: TGTGCCAGCACCTTAGCGGGACCCTACAATGAGCAGTTCTTC. Translating it yields CASTLAGPYNEQFF. Combining the CDR3 with reference TRBV11-2 and TRBJ2-1 gives the whole variable domain EAGVAQSPRYKIIEKRQSVAFWCNPISGHATLYWYQQILGQGPKLLIQFQNNGVVDDSQLPKDRFSAERLKGVDSTLKIQPAKLEDSAVYLCASTLAGPYNEQFFGPGTRLTVL.

This clonotype was seen more than once but under ten times. The chain uses TRBV25-1 and TRBJ2-7, with 7 nucleotides matching TRBD1. The CDR3 spans 12 residues. Germline V gene sequence: CDR1 MGHDK, CDR2 SYGVNS. The V segment lost 6 bases and the J segment 5 bases; nucleotides outside the gene matches: 4. The CDR3: CASSQTGDEQYF. CDR3 nucleotides: TGTGCCAGCAGCCAAACAGGGGACGAGCAGTACTTC.

This clonotype was detected ten times or more. This chain connects TRBV27 to TRBJ2-7; no clear D gene. This CDR3 contains 14 residues. Germline V gives CDR1 MNHEY, CDR2 SMNVEV (reference sequence). V lost 2 bases and J 7 bases, leaving 15 bases between the germline ends. The CDR3 DNA sequence: TGTGCCAGCAGTTTACAAGGGCCCCCTAGGGAGCAGTACTTC. Its protein is CASSLQGPPREQYF.

The chain has TRBV29-1 and TRBJ1-1; 9 bases fit TRBD1. V gave up 7 bases and J gave up 4 bases; unmatched junction bases: 13. Germline V CDR1 and CDR2: SQVTM, ANQGSEA. The CDR3 consists of 15 residues. CDR3 DNA: TGCAGCGCCAGCGGAGCAGACAGGGGGAGCACTGAAGCTTTCTTT. Translation: CSASGADRGSTEAFF.